The 31 T cell receptor beta chains below all came from one sample that was sequenced in a study of OX40 agonist ivuxolimab in advanced cancers. Sequencing used immunoSEQ multiplex PCR; TCRdb keeps in-frame clones, though not all of them. The sample has some 50,000 clones, about 90% seen once. Specimen: CD4+ or CD8+ T cells sorted from blood, collected in a trial of the OX40 agonist ivuxolimab. The origin of the receptors is an adult with an advanced solid tumor such as melanoma, head and neck, liver or kidney cancer.

V and J are TRBV27 and TRBJ2-6, with D possibly TRBD2 on 6 matching bases. The CDR3 consists of 17 residues. Germline lookup yields CDR1 MNHEY and CDR2 SMNVEV (reference sequence). V was trimmed by 0 bases and J by 0 bases, leaving 9 bases between them. CDR3 nucleotides: TGTGCCAGCAGTTTATCATTCGGGGGCTCTGGGGCCAACGTCCTGACTTTC. Translated: CASSLSFGGSGANVLTF.

The rearrangement joins TRBV18 to TRBJ2-7; D gene unclear. This CDR3 comprises 13 residues. The ends were cut back, 1 base at V and 1 base at J, with 5 bases in the middle. CDR1 and CDR2 from the germline V gene are KGHSH and LQKENI. The CDR3 DNA sequence: TGTGCCAGCTCACCACAGGGATCCTACGAGCAGTACTTC. This sequence encodes CASSPQGSYEQYF.

The chain links TRBV7-2 to TRBJ1-3; TRBD1 matches at 7 bases. This CDR3 is built from 15 residues. With 5 bases clipped from V and 0 bases from J, the junction kept 4 bases outside the gene matches. The germline V gene encodes CDR1 SGHTA and CDR2 FQGNSA. The CDR3 here is CASSPGDSSGNTIYF. CDR3 DNA sequence: TGTGCCAGCAGCCCAGGGGACAGCTCTGGAAACACCATATATTTT. Variable domain in full (rest from reference TRBV7-2 and TRBJ1-3): GAGVSQSPSNKVTEKGKDVELRCDPISGHTALYWYRQSLGQGLEFLIYFQGNSAPDKSGLPSDRFSAERTGGSVSTLTIQRTQQEDSAVYLCASSPGDSSGNTIYFGEGSWLTVV.

This chain connects TRBV6-6 to TRBJ1-1; D is uncertain. Trimming removed 6 bases at V and 1 base at J, with 3 bases between. From germline, CDR1 is MNHNY and CDR2 SVGAGI (reference sequence). The length of the CDR3 is 11 residues. The CDR3, as DNA: TGTGCCAGCAGAGGGAACACTGAAGCTTTCTTT. It specifies CASRGNTEAFF.

The rearrangement uses TRBV7-9 and TRBJ1-1; weak D call: TRBD1 (5 bases). Trimming pared 4 bases from V and 0 bases from J, leaving 9 bases between. The CDR3 extends over 14 amino acids. Germline assignment: CDR1 SEHNR and CDR2 FQNEAQ (reference sequence). The CDR3 DNA reads as TGTGCCAGCAGCTCCTCCAGGGTGAACACTGAAGCTTTCTTT. This translates into CASSSSRVNTEAFF.

V gene TRBV10-3 combines with J gene TRBJ2-7; 15 bases line up with TRBD2. Germline trimming cut 6 bases from V and 1 base from J; bases unmatched to any gene: 7. The CDR3 sequence is 17 residues long. Germline CDR1 and CDR2: ENHRY and SYGVKD. Here the CDR3 DNA reads TGTGCCATCAGCGGCGGACTAGCGGGGGGGCTGTCCTACGAGCAGTACTTC. This sequence encodes CAISGGLAGGLSYEQYF.

The genes are TRBV4-1 and TRBJ1-4, with D hard to call. Germline-derived CDR1 and CDR2 are MGHRA and YSYEKL. The CDR3 runs 15 residues. Trimming took 1 base from V and 4 from J, leaving 10 bases between them. The CDR3 DNA reads TGCGCCAGCAGCCAAGCTCATCAGAATAATGAAAAACTGTTTTTT. Amino acid sequence: CASSQAHQNNEKLFF.

V is TRBV7-9 and J is TRBJ2-1; 7 bases agree with TRBD1. The germline CDR1 and CDR2 sequences are SEHNR and FQNEAQ (reference sequence). Trimming took 5 bases from V and 2 from J; bases not matched to a gene: 6. This CDR3 comprises 15 residues. This CDR3 is CASSHGQAAYNEQFF. The CDR3 coding sequence is TGTGCCAGCAGCCACGGACAGGCGGCCTACAATGAGCAGTTCTTC.

V gene TRBV7-6 combines with J gene TRBJ2-1; D not resolved. V lost 4 bases, J lost 2 bases, and 12 bases lay in between. The germline CDR1 and CDR2 sequences are SGHVS and FNYEAQ. This CDR3 comprises 15 residues. The CDR3 loop is CASSSRGMAYNEQFF. CDR3 nucleotide sequence: TGTGCCAGCAGCTCCCGCGGCATGGCCTACAATGAGCAGTTCTTC.

The genes are TRBV21-1 and TRBJ1-1. TRBV21-1 is termed a pseudogene. This CDR3 has 15 amino acids. CDR3 bases: TGTGCCAGCAGCAAAGCGATAGCCGTGAACACTGAAGCTTTCTTT. It yields the protein CASSKAIAVNTEAFF.

The chain links TRBV29-1 to TRBJ2-5; D is perhaps TRBD1 or TRBD2 (7 bases each). V lost 5 bases to trimming and J lost 2 bases, with 15 bases between them. Germline CDR1 and CDR2: SQVTM and ANQGSEA. CDR3 length: 14 amino acids. The CDR3 spells CSVRGGRGQETQYF. In DNA form, the CDR3 reads TGCAGCGTTAGGGGGGGCAGGGGGCAAGAGACCCAGTACTTC.

The gene calls are TRBV6-1 and TRBJ2-7, with TRBD1 matching 9 bases. With 6 bases clipped from V and 5 bases from J, the junction kept 8 bases outside the gene matches. The CDR3 has 14 residues. The germline V gene has CDR1 MNHNS and CDR2 SASEGT. CDR3 amino acids: CASRAGQGLDEQYF. In DNA, the CDR3 is TGTGCCAGCAGGGCGGGACAGGGTCTCGACGAGCAGTACTTC.

V and J are TRBV28 and TRBJ1-5, with D tentatively TRBD1 (5 bases). Germline assignment: CDR1 MDHEN and CDR2 SYDVKM. This CDR3 is 13 amino acids long. V lost 6 bases to trimming and J lost 9 bases, with 15 bases between them. The CDR3 protein is CASSRTRSRPQHF. CDR3 DNA sequence: TGTGCCAGCAGCCGGACACGGTCGCGGCCCCAGCATTTT.

The V call is TRBV5-6, the J call TRBJ2-7; D may be TRBD2 (6 bases). Trimming pared 2 bases from V and 4 bases from J, leaving 16 bases between. CDR1 and CDR2 from the germline V gene are SGHDT and YYEEEE. This CDR3 is built from 15 residues. CDR3 nucleotide sequence: TGTGCCAGCAGCTTATCCGGGGGACTTCCATACGAGCAGTACTTC. This gives the protein CASSLSGGLPYEQYF.

The J gene is TRBJ2-1, the V gene TRBV7-9, with 10 bases fitting TRBD2. Germline V gene sequence: CDR1 SEHNR, CDR2 FQNEAQ (reference sequence). Trimming cost V 1 base and J 8 bases; bases outside gene matches: 5. The CDR3 totals 15 residues. This CDR3 is CASSLGSGGAYEQFF. DNA for the CDR3: TGTGCCAGCAGCTTAGGGAGCGGGGGGGCCTATGAGCAGTTCTTC.

V usage is TRBV5-1 and J usage is TRBJ1-1; D remains unclear. CDR3 length: 14 amino acids. The V and J ends lost 3 bases and 1 base respectively, with 10 bases between them. Looked up from germline, CDR1 is SGHRS and CDR2 is YFSETQ. The CDR3, as DNA: TGCGCCAGCAGCTGGGTAAACTGGAACACTGAAGCTTTCTTT. Amino acid sequence: CASSWVNWNTEAFF.

The J gene is TRBJ2-4, the V gene TRBV30; D tentatively reads TRBD1 or TRBD2 (6 bases each). The germline V and J ends were trimmed by 5 bases and 6 bases, with 20 bases remaining between them. CDR1 is GTSNPN, CDR2 SVGIG, per germline (reference sequence). This CDR3 is built from 15 residues. The CDR3: CAWSPSWGARNIQYF. The CDR3 bases are TGTGCCTGGTCACCTAGCTGGGGGGCGAGAAACATTCAGTACTTC.

V and J are TRBV28 and TRBJ1-2; 8 bases fit TRBD1. After removal of 4 bases from V and 4 bases from J, the junction contained 14 bases not matched to a gene. CDR1 is MDHEN and CDR2 is SYDVKM in the germline V gene. The CDR3 covers 17 residues. The DNA of the CDR3 is TGTGCCAGCAGTTCGCGCCCTACAGGGGGGCAAACCTATGGCTACACCTTC. Translating it yields CASSSRPTGGQTYGYTF.

V is TRBV1 and J is TRBJ1-2; the table's D call, TRBD1, was not checked against the DNA. TRBV1 is a documented pseudogene. This CDR3 region has 19 residues. CDR3 protein: CTSSQDNRGQGQIGYGYTF. The CDR3 coding sequence is TGCACCAGCAGCCAAGATAATCGAGGACAGGGGCAGATAGGCTATGGCTACACCTTC.

The rearrangement links TRBV10-3 to TRBJ1-1, with D unclear. The CDR3 sequence is 11 residues long. CDR1 and CDR2 from the germline V gene are ENHRY and SYGVKD. The V and J ends lost 5 bases and 6 bases respectively, with 7 bases between them. This CDR3 is CAISNNAEAFF. The DNA for the CDR3 is TGTGCCATCAGTAACAATGCTGAAGCTTTCTTT.

This clone was picked up one time. V is TRBV27 and J is TRBJ1-2; 10 nucleotides align to TRBD1. The V gene end was trimmed by 5 bases and the J gene end by 6 bases; junction bases not matched to a gene: 6. CDR3 length: 14 amino acids. Germline assignment: CDR1 MNHEY and CDR2 SMNVEV (reference sequence). CDR3 sequence: CASSPGQGRNGYTF. In DNA, the CDR3 is TGTGCCAGCAGTCCGGGACAGGGGAGGAATGGCTACACCTTC.

V is TRBV18 and J is TRBJ2-7, with a weak D call TRBD2 (5 bases). The CDR3 is 16 amino acids. Germline V CDR1 and CDR2: KGHSH, LQKENI. Trimming stripped 0 bases from V and 0 bases from J, with 12 bases between. The CDR3 nucleotides are TGTGCCAGCTCACCACCGAGGGCCGTGAGCTCCTACGAGCAGTACTTC. The encoded protein is CASSPPRAVSSYEQYF.

This sequence joins TRBV19 and TRBJ1-2, with TRBD1 as a possible D gene (6 bases). The V gene's germline CDR1 is LNHDA and CDR2 SQIVND (reference sequence). The length of the CDR3 is 14 residues. Trimming took off 5 bases at V and 1 base at J, with 11 bases between the two ends. CDR3 region: CASSLGADNYGYTF. CDR3 DNA: TGTGCCAGTAGTCTGGGGGCAGATAACTATGGCTACACCTTC.

The CDR3 DNA sequence: TGTGCCAGCAGCCCCCGGGCCCAGAGCGGCGAGCAGTACTTC. Protein sequence: CASSPRAQSGEQYF. The chain combines TRBV5-4 with TRBJ2-5; D is perhaps TRBD2 (5 bases). The end of the DNA is better explained by TRBJ2-7, so the J call may be wrong. Germline CDR1 reads SGHNT; CDR2 reads YYREEE (reference sequence). There are 14 residues in the CDR3.

This rearrangement joins TRBV7-9 to TRBJ1-2; TRBD1 matches 8 bases. This CDR3 region has 14 residues. CDR1 and CDR2 from the germline V gene are SEHNR and FQNEAQ (reference sequence). Trimming at V came to 2 bases and at J to 8 bases, leaving 7 bases not matched to a gene. CDR3 sequence reads: CASSLTDRVRGYTF. CDR3 coding DNA: TGTGCCAGCAGCTTAACGGACAGGGTTCGAGGCTACACCTTC.

J is TRBJ1-2 and V is TRBV6-5; 9 bases match TRBD1. V gave up 6 bases and J gave up 3 bases; unmatched junction bases: 8. The length of the CDR3 is 15 residues. Germline lookup yields CDR1 MNHEY and CDR2 SVGAGI. Here the CDR3 DNA reads TGTGCCAGCAGGGCCGGGACAGGGAGCGACTATGGCTACACCTTC. Translated, it gives CASRAGTGSDYGYTF.

V gene TRBV7-9 combines with J gene TRBJ1-4; maybe TRBD1 (5 bases). Germline-derived CDR1 and CDR2 are SEHNR and FQNEAQ (reference sequence). The CDR3 is 16 amino acids. The V and J ends lost 5 bases and 1 base respectively, with 14 bases between them. This CDR3 is CASSPTSGGTNEKLFF. CDR3 DNA: TGTGCCAGCAGCCCCACCTCTGGGGGAACTAATGAAAAACTGTTTTTT.

V and J are TRBV19 and TRBJ2-3, with D perhaps TRBD1 (7 bases). Germline V gives CDR1 LNHDA, CDR2 SQIVND (reference sequence). The CDR3 length is 15 residues. Trimming removed 6 bases from V and 6 bases from J, with 19 bases in between. DNA for the CDR3: TGTGCCAGTAGCCTCTCAGGGGGGCATAGGGATACGCAGTATTTT. Translation gives CASSLSGGHRDTQYF.

This chain links TRBV27 with TRBJ2-7; D perhaps matches TRBD1 (6 bases). Germline V gene sequence: CDR1 MNHEY, CDR2 SMNVEV (reference sequence). This CDR3 region has 14 residues. V dropped 5 bases and J dropped 2 bases, with 13 bases sitting between them. Here the CDR3 reads CASSISRGAYEQYF. The CDR3 region has the DNA TGTGCCAGCAGTATAAGCAGGGGCGCCTACGAGCAGTACTTC.

The gene calls are TRBV27 and TRBJ2-5; 9 nucleotides line up with TRBD1. In germline, CDR1 is MNHEY, CDR2 SMNVEV (reference sequence). This CDR3 region has 16 residues. V dropped 1 base and J dropped 4; count of bases not matched to a gene: 7. Here the CDR3 reads CASSLWTGAPGETQYF. As DNA, the CDR3 is TGTGCCAGCAGTTTATGGACAGGGGCCCCCGGAGAGACCCAGTACTTC.

J is TRBJ2-2 and V is TRBV25-1, with D possibly matching TRBD1 (5 bases). Germline lookup yields CDR1 MGHDK and CDR2 SYGVNS. V was trimmed by 4 bases and J by 1 base, leaving 7 bases between them. The CDR3 is 14 residues long. CDR3 loop: CASSGQLNTGELFF. In DNA, the CDR3 is TGTGCCAGCAGTGGACAGCTGAACACCGGGGAGCTGTTTTTT. The full variable domain, in which reference TRBV25-1 and TRBJ2-2 provide the parts outside the CDR3, is EADIYQTPRYLVIGTGKKITLECSQTMGHDKMYWYQQDPGMELHLIHYSYGVNSTEKGDLSSESTVSRIRTEHFPLTLESARPSHTSQYLCASSGQLNTGELFFGEGSRLTVL.